This T cell receptor beta chain was sequenced in a study of identical twins. Study conclusions and caveats: In cord blood, abundant beta clonotypes had fewer insertions; memory showed no trend. Models underestimated out-of-frame TCR alpha sharing in monozygotic twins. Partial confounding of zero-insertion analyses by invariant MAIT and iNKT cells was possible. Sequences that were beta out-of-frame showed weaker excess twin sharing.

A remark on this clonotype: Its target is unknown.

Losses at the gene ends were 0 bases for V and 13 bases for J; bases not matched to a gene: 5. Germline V gene sequence: CDR1 WSHSY, CDR2 SAAADI. The CDR3 is 13 amino acids. MiXCR, applied by TCRdb to the 5' RACE reads, yields one record per CDR3 protein. This sample has 1,800,000 or so distinct CDR3 sequences, with less than 35% found just once. Material: cord blood. This receptor was taken from a newborn girl in good health. The V and J genes are TRBV10-2 and TRBJ1-4; TRBD1 matches at 7 bases. For the CDR3, the DNA is TGCGCCAGCAGTGAGTCCAGGGGGGGAGGACTGTTTTTT. It encodes CASSESRGGGLFF.